This note documents a single TCR beta chain sequence. What it binds is not known. A multiplex PCR was run with 60 Vbeta primers and 13 Jbeta primers. This table comes from immunoSEQ multiplex PCR, and its TCRdb copy is limited to in-frame clones, with some not included. The sample shows 75,000 to 90,000 clones, 63% of them seen only once. The sample is drawn from a study of cytomegalovirus exposure and HLA in healthy donors. General study results and limits: Excluded: some indistinguishable V segments such as TRBV6-2 and TRBV6-3. Altogether, 160 or so TCR beta chains were recorded as cytomegalovirus-associated.

The germline V and J ends were trimmed by 8 bases and 4 bases, with 8 bases remaining between them. Germline V gene lookup returns CDR1 MNHEY and CDR2 SMNVEV (reference sequence). The CDR3 runs 11 residues. Sequences were obtained from PBMCs. The J gene is TRBJ1-2, the V gene TRBV27; no definite D call. This clonotype was obtained from a woman in her thirties or forties in good health and CMV-seropositive. Here the CDR3 DNA reads TGTGCCAGCGGTTCCGTCTATGGCTACACCTTC. This gives the protein CASGSVYGYTF.